This T cell receptor (beta chain) was documented in a study of PD-L1 blockade in urothelial cancer. The time point denotes: peripheral blood 6 weeks after treatment start. This CDR3 contains 13 residues. V was cut by 0 bases and J by 8 bases, with 8 bases left in between. Germline CDR1 MNHEY, CDR2 SVGAGI. TCRdb keeps only in-frame clones here, not all; method: immunoSEQ multiplex PCR. The repertoire holds around 100,000 clones, with more than 85% as singletons. This clone was seen once. The rearrangement uses TRBV6-5 and TRBJ2-1; possibly TRBD2 for D (6 bases). The source was PBMCs, collected around atezolizumab (anti-PD-L1) treatment. This TCR was sampled from a man aged 60-69 years with urothelial cancer. The chain's CDR3 is CASSYSEGDEQFF. CDR3 coding DNA: TGTGCCAGCAGTTACTCGGAGGGCGATGAGCAGTTCTTC.